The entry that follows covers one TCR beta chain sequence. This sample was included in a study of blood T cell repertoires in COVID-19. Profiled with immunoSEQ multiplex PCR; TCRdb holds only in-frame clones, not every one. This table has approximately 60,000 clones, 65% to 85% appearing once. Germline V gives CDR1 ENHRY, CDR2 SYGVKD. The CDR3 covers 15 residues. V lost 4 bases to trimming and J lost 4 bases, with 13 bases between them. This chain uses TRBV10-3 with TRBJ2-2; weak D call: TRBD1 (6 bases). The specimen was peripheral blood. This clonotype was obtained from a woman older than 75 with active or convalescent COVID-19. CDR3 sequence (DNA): TGTGCCATCAGTGTAGGGGGTGAGACCACCGGGGAGCTGTTTTTT. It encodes CAISVGGETTGELFF.